These 6 T cell receptor beta chains originate from one sample sequenced in a study of synovial regulatory T cells in juvenile arthritis. Assay: immunoSEQ multiplex PCR; the TCRdb copy retains only in-frame clones and omits some. The sample table includes about 10,000 clones. Sequences were obtained from Treg cells from blood. Described subset: remaining (HLA-DR-negative) circulating blood Treg cells. These receptors were obtained from a donor aged 2-30 years with juvenile idiopathic arthritis.

The rearrangement joins TRBV5-4 to TRBJ2-3; as DNA is missing, the TRBD2 call by TCRdb cannot be tested. Looked up from germline, CDR1 is SGHNT and CDR2 is YYREEE (reference sequence). CDR3 length: 14 residues. No DNA was logged. The chain's CDR3 is CASSVSPRGDTQYF.

The rearrangement uses TRBV27 and TRBJ2-6; TCRdb returns TRBD1, unconfirmable since there is no DNA. The CDR3 extends over 18 amino acids. Only the protein is available. Germline V gene sequence: CDR1 MNHEY, CDR2 SMNVEV (reference sequence). The CDR3 is CASSFWDRVLRGANVLTF.

The chain couples TRBV4-1 to TRBJ2-2; TCRdb selects TRBD2, and the lack of DNA leaves this call unchecked. The CDR3 runs 19 residues. The entry carries no DNA sequence. Germline CDR1 and CDR2: MGHRA and YSYEKL. CDR3 sequence: CASSQWASLAGFNTGELFF.

The gene calls are TRBV6-5 and TRBJ2-7; the TCRdb call, TRBD2, lacks DNA for checking. Germline values: CDR1 MNHEY, CDR2 SVGAGI. This CDR3 region has 13 residues. The entry carries no DNA sequence. CDR3 amino acids: CATLAPWAYEQYF.

This CDR3 is CASRETGSTNEKLFF. This chain links TRBV19 with TRBJ1-4; absent DNA, TCRdb's TRBD1 call cannot be checked. The CDR3 totals 15 residues. The record lacks a DNA sequence. Germline values: CDR1 LNHDA, CDR2 SQIVND (reference sequence).

The rearrangement uses TRBV4-1 and TRBJ2-2. The germline V gene encodes CDR1 MGHRA and CDR2 YSYEKL. The CDR3 covers 14 residues. No coding sequence is recorded. CDR3 in amino acids: CASSQDRQPGELFF.